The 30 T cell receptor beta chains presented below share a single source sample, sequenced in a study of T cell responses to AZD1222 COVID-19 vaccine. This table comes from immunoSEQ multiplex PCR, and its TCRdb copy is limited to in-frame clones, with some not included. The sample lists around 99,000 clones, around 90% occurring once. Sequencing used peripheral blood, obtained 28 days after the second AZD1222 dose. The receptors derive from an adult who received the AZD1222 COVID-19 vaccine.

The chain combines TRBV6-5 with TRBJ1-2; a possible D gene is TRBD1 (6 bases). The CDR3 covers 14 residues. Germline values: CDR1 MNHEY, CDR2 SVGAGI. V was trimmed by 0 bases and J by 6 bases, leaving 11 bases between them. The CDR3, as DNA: TGTGCCAGCAGTTACTCGAACAGGGCGGATGGCTACACCTTC. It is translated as CASSYSNRADGYTF.

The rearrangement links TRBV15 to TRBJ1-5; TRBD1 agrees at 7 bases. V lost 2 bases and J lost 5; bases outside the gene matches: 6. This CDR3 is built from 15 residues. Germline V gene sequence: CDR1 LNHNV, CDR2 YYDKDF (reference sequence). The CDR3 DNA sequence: TGTGCCACCAGCAGACATGAGGGGGCCGATCAGCCCCAGCATTTT. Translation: CATSRHEGADQPQHF.

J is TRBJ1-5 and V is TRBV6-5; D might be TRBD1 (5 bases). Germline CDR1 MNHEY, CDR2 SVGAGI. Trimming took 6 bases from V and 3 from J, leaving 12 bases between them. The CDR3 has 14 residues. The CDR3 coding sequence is TGTGCCAGCAGCCGCCCAGGGATCAATCAGCCCCAGCATTTT. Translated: CASSRPGINQPQHF.

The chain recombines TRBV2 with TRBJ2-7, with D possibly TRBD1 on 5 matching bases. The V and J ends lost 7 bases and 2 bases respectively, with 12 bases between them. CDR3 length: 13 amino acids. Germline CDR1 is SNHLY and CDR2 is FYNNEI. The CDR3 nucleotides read TGTGCCAGCAACCTTGGACAACCCTACGAGCAGTACTTC. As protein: CASNLGQPYEQYF.

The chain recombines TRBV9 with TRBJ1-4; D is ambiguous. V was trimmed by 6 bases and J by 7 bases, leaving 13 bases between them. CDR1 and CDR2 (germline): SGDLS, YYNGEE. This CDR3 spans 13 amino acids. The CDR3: CASTSGGSEKLFF. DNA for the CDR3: TGTGCCAGCACCTCGGGTGGGTCTGAAAAACTGTTTTTT. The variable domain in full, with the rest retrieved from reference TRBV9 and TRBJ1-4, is DSGVTQTPKHLITATGQRVTLRCSPRSGDLSVYWYQQSLDQGLQFLIQYYNGEERAKGNILERFSAQQFPDLHSELNLSSLELGDSALYFCASTSGGSEKLFFGSGTQLSVL.

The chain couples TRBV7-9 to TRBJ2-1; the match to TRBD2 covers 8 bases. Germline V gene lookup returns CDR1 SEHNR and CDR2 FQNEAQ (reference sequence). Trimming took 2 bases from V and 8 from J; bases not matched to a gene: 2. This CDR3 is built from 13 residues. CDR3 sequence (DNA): TGTGCCAGCAGCTTAAGGCGGGAGGATGAGCAGTTCTTC. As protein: CASSLRREDEQFF.

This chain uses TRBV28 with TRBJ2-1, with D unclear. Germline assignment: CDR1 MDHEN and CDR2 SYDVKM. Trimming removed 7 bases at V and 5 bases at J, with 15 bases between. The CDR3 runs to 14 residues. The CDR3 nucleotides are TGTGCCAGCACCCCTTATCCGGGTCACAATGAGCAGTTCTTC. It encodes CASTPYPGHNEQFF.

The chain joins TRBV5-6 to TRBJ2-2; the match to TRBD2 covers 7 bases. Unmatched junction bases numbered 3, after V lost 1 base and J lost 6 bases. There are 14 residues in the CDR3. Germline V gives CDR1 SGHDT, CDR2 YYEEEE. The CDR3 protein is CASSLLAGAGELFF. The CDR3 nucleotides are TGTGCCAGCAGCTTGCTGGCGGGAGCCGGGGAGCTGTTTTTT.

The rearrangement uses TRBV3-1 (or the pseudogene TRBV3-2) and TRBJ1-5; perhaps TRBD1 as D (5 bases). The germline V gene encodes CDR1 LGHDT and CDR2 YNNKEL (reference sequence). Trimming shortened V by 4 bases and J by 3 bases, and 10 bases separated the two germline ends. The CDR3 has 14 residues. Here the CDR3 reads CASSPGLPNQPQHF. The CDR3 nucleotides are TGTGCCAGCAGCCCGGGACTGCCCAATCAGCCCCAGCATTTT.

The CDR3 DNA sequence: TGTGCCATCAGTGAGTTGGCGGGGGGGATAGATACGCAGTATTTT. Protein product: CAISELAGGIDTQYF. The chain has TRBV10-3 and TRBJ2-3, with 9 bases lining up with TRBD2. The germline V gene has CDR1 ENHRY and CDR2 SYGVKD. With 1 base clipped from V and 5 bases from J, the junction kept 4 bases outside the gene matches. CDR3 size: 15 residues.

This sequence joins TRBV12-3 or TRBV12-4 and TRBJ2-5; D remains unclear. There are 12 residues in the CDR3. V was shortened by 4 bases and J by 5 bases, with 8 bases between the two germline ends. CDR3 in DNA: TGTGCCAGCAGTTACCTCGGGGAGACCCAGTACTTC. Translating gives CASSYLGETQYF.

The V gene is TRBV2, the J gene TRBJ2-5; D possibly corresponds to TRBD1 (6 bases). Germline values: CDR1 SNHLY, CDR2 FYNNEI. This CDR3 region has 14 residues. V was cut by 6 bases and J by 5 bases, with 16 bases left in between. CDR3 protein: CASSYRVLGETQYF. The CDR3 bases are TGTGCCAGCAGCTACAGGGTCTTAGGGGAGACCCAGTACTTC.

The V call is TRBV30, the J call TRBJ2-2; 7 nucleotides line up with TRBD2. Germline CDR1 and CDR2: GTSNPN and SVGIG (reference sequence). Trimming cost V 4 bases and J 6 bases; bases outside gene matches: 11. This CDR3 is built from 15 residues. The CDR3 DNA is TGTGCCTGGACAGGTTACCTGGGAGGGCCCGGGGAGCTGTTTTTT. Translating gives CAWTGYLGGPGELFF.

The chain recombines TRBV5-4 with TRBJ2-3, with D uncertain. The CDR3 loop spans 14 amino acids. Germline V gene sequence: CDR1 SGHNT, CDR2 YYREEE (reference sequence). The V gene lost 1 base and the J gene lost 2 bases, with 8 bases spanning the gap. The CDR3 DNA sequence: TGTGCCAGCAGCTTGACGGATTACACAGATACGCAGTATTTT. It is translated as CASSLTDYTDTQYF.

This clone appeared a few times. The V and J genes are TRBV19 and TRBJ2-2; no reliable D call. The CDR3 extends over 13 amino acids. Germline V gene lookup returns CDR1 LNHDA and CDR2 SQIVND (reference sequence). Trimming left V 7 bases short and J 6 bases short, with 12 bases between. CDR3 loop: CASMVGWAGELFF. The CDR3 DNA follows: TGTGCCAGTATGGTAGGCTGGGCCGGGGAGCTGTTTTTT.

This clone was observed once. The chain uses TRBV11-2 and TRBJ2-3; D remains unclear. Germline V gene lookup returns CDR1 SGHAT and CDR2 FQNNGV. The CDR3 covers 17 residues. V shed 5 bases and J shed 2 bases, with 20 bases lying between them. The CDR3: CASSIRTIFRFTDTQYF. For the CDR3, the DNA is TGTGCCAGCAGCATACGGACCATTTTTAGATTCACAGATACGCAGTATTTT.

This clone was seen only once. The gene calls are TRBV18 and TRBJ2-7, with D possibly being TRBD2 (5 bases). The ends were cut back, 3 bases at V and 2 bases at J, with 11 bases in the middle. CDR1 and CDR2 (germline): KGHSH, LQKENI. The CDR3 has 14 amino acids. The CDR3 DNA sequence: TGTGCCAGCTCACCGGAGGCCTTCCCCTACGAGCAGTACTTC. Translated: CASSPEAFPYEQYF.

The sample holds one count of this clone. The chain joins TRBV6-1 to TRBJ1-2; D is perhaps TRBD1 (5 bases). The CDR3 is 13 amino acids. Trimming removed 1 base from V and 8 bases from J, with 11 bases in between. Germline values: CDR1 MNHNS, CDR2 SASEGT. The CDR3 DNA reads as TGTGCCAGCAGTGAAGGGGGAGGGGACGGCTACACCTTC. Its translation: CASSEGGGDGYTF.

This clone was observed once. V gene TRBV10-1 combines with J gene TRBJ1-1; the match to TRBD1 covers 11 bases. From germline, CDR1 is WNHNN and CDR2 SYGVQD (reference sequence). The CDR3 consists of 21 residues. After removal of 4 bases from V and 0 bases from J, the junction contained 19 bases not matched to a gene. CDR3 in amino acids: CASSGNTWTGGENTMNTEAFF. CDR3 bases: TGCGCCAGCAGTGGGAATACTTGGACAGGGGGCGAGAATACCATGAACACTGAAGCTTTCTTT.

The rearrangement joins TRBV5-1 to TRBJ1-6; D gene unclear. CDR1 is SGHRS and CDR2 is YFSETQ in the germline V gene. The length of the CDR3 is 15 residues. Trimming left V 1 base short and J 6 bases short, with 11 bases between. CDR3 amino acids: CASSLSPDLNSPLHF. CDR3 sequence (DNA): TGCGCCAGCAGCTTGAGTCCAGACCTTAATTCACCCCTCCACTTT.

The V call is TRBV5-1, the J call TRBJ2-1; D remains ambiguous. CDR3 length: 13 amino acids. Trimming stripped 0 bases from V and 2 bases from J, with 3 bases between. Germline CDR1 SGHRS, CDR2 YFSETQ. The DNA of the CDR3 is TGCGCCAGCAGCTTGGGTACCTACAATGAGCAGTTCTTC. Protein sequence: CASSLGTYNEQFF.

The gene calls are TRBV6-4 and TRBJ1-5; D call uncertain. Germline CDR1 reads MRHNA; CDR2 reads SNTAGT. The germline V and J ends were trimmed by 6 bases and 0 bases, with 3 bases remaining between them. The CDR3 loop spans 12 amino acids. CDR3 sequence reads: CASSHSNQPQHF. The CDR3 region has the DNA TGTGCCAGCAGCCATAGCAATCAGCCCCAGCATTTT.

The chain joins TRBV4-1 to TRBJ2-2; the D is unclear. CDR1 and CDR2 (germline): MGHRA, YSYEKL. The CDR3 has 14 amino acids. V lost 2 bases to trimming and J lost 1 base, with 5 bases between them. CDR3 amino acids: CASSQSRNTGELFF. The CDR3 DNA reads TGCGCCAGCAGCCAAAGTCGGAACACCGGGGAGCTGTTTTTT.

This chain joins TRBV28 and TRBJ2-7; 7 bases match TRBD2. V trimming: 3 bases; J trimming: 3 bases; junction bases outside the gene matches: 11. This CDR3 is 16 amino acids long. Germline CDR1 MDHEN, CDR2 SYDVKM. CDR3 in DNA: TGTGCCAGCAGTTTTTGGGAGGGGATCACCAGCTACGAGCAGTACTTC. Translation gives CASSFWEGITSYEQYF.

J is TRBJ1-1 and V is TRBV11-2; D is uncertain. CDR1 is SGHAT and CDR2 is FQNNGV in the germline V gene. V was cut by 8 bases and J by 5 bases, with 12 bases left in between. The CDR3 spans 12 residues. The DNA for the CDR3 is TGTGCCAGCCGATTGTCGGAAACTGAAGCTTTCTTT. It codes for CASRLSETEAFF.

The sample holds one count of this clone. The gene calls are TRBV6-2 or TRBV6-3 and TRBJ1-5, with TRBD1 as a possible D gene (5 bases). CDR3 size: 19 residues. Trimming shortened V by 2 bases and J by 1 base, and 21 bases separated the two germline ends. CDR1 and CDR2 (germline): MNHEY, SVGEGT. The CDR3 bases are TGTGCCAGCAGTTACCCCCTTCGGGAAGCAGCAGGGAGCAATCAGCCCCAGCATTTT. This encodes CASSYPLREAAGSNQPQHF.

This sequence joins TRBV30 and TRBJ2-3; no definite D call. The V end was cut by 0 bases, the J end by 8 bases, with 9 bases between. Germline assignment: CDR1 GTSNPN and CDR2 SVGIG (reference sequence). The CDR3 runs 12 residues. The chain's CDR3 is CAWSVQGGTQYF. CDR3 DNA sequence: TGTGCCTGGAGTGTACAAGGTGGTACGCAGTATTTT.

As DNA, the CDR3 is TGTGCCAGCAGTTTAAACGCCAGGGGGCGTGAAAAACTGTTTTTT. It codes for CASSLNARGREKLFF. The V call is TRBV27, the J call TRBJ1-4; 8 nucleotides align to TRBD1. This CDR3 has 15 residues. The ends lost 2 bases at V and 7 bases at J; junction bases unmatched: 6. Germline V gives CDR1 MNHEY, CDR2 SMNVEV (reference sequence).

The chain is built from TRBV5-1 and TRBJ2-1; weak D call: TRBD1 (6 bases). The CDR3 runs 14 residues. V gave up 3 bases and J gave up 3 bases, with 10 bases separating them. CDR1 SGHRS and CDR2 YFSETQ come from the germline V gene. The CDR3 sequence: CASSSDRNYNEQFF. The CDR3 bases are TGCGCCAGCAGCTCCGACAGGAACTACAATGAGCAGTTCTTC.

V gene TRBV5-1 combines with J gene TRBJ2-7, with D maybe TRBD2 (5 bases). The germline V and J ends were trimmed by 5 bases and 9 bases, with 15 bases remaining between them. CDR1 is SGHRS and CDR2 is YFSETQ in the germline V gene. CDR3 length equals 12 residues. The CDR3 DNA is TGCGCCAGCAGAGTAAACGGAGGTGGGCAGTACTTC. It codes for CASRVNGGGQYF.